These 18 T cell receptor beta chains share one sample of origin, sequenced in a study of CD8+CD57+ T cells in acquired aplastic anemia. Researchers used genomic DNA as the template to profile TCR beta VDJ and CDR3. One entry per CDR3 protein, called by TCRdb with MiXCR from the reads. The sample lists 150,000 to 200,000 distinct CDR3 sequences, 64% occurring once. Material: sorted CD4+, CD8+, or CD8+CD57+ T cells (not recorded which) from PBMCs. These receptors all stem from a human donor with severe aplastic anemia or a healthy control (not recorded which).

The chain links TRBV29-1 to TRBJ1-1; D remains ambiguous. Trimming removed 4 bases from V and 12 bases from J, with 15 bases in between. The germline V gene has CDR1 SQVTM and CDR2 ANQGSEA. The CDR3 runs to 11 residues. The CDR3 sequence is CSVVEGLVTFF. The CDR3 nucleotides read TGCAGCGTTGTTGAGGGCCTGGTGACTTTCTTT.

The chain carries TRBV15 and TRBJ1-3; perhaps TRBD1 as D (6 bases). The CDR3 has 15 residues. The V gene's germline CDR1 is LNHNV and CDR2 YYDKDF (reference sequence). Trimming cost V 3 bases and J 3 bases, with 12 bases left between them. The CDR3 here is CATSRETGIGNTIYF. CDR3 bases: TGTGCCACCAGCAGGGAAACAGGGATTGGAAACACCATATATTTT. The variable domain in full, with the rest retrieved from reference TRBV15 and TRBJ1-3, is DAMVIQNPRYQVTQFGKPVTLSCSQTLNHNVMYWYQQKSSQAPKLLFHYYDKDFNNEADTPDNFQSRRPNTSFCFLDIRSPGLGDTAMYLCATSRETGIGNTIYFGEGSWLTVV.

There are many counts of this clonotype. The chain couples TRBV10-3 to TRBJ2-1; D may be TRBD1 (5 bases). The CDR3 length is 13 residues. The germline V and J ends were trimmed by 3 bases and 6 bases, with 9 bases remaining between them. Germline CDR1 ENHRY, CDR2 SYGVKD. For the CDR3, the DNA is TGTGCCATCAGTGATTTGGGGCCCAATGAGCAGTTCTTC. Translating gives CAISDLGPNEQFF.

The rearrangement joins TRBV10-3 to TRBJ2-1; possible D gene TRBD1, 6 bases. This CDR3 comprises 15 residues. Germline CDR1 and CDR2: ENHRY and SYGVKD. V was pared by 1 base and J by 7 bases, with 14 bases between. CDR3: CAISEFGDTGNEQFF. CDR3 in DNA: TGTGCCATCAGTGAGTTTGGGGACACGGGGAATGAGCAGTTCTTC.

This sequence joins TRBV7-2 and TRBJ1-3; D is uncertain. The CDR3 totals 15 residues. The ends were cut back, 5 bases at V and 0 bases at J, with 11 bases in the middle. The germline CDR1 and CDR2 sequences are SGHTA and FQGNSA. The CDR3 sequence: CASSPSLGSGNTIYF. CDR3 DNA: TGTGCCAGCAGCCCCTCTTTGGGCTCTGGAAACACCATATATTTT.

This clonotype was counted at least ten times. The V and J genes are TRBV12-3 or TRBV12-4 and TRBJ1-2; TRBD1 matches 7 bases. CDR3 length: 15 amino acids. V gave up 5 bases and J gave up 6 bases; unmatched junction bases: 12. The CDR3: CASSLRDRNINGYTF. CDR3 DNA sequence: TGTGCCAGCAGTCTCCGGGACAGAAATATTAATGGCTACACCTTC.

The rearrangement joins TRBV2 to TRBJ1-2, with D unresolved. In germline, CDR1 is SNHLY, CDR2 FYNNEI. The CDR3 is 14 amino acids. V lost 8 bases to trimming and J lost 1 base, with 14 bases between them. In nucleotides, the CDR3 is TGTGCCAGCTCGTTGGACGGAATTAACTATGGCTACACCTTC. Its translation: CASSLDGINYGYTF.

CDR3 nucleotides: TGCGCCAGCAGCCACGGGGACACGGTTGGCGCTGAAGCTTTCTTT. Its protein is CASSHGDTVGAEAFF. V usage is TRBV4-1 and J usage is TRBJ1-1; possibly TRBD1 for D (6 bases). In germline, CDR1 is MGHRA, CDR2 YSYEKL. The CDR3 sequence is 15 residues long. The V gene lost 3 bases and the J gene lost 6 bases, with 17 bases spanning the gap.

CDR3 loop: CSARRAGTLSNEKLFF. CDR3 nucleotides: TGCAGTGCTCGGAGGGCAGGGACCCTTTCTAATGAAAAACTGTTTTTT. This chain links TRBV20-1 with TRBJ1-4, with D possibly being TRBD1 (5 bases). The germline V gene has CDR1 DFQATT and CDR2 SNEGSKA (reference sequence). The CDR3 runs 16 residues. V dropped 5 bases and J dropped 3 bases, with 19 bases sitting between them.

This clonotype has more than one count but fewer than ten. In this CDR3 the conserved last residue, phenylalanine or tryptophan, is missing, so a read error is likely. The limits of the CDR3 on the DNA are not certain, so only TCRdb's listed CDR3 is given. This chain joins TRBV9 and TRBJ1-6; TRBD1 is taken as the D call from the table, unchecked against the DNA. Per the germline V gene, CDR1 is SGDLS and CDR2 is YYNGEE. The CDR3 extends over 12 residues, inclusive of both ends. The CDR3 protein is CASSDRGREYNY.

This chain joins TRBV7-2 and TRBJ2-7, with TRBD1 identical over 9 bases. Trimming removed 5 bases from V and 5 bases from J; junction bases left unmatched: 4. The CDR3 spans 13 residues. Germline CDR1 and CDR2: SGHTA and FQGNSA. CDR3 sequence: CASSRDRGNEQYF. In nucleotides, the CDR3 is TGTGCCAGCAGCAGAGACAGGGGGAACGAGCAGTACTTC.

The rearrangement uses TRBV29-1 and TRBJ1-1, with a possible D match to TRBD1 (6 bases). The length of the CDR3 is 13 residues. CDR1 SQVTM and CDR2 ANQGSEA come from the germline V gene. Between the trimmed V and J ends, which lost 7 bases and 3 bases, there was a span of 15 bases. CDR3 residues: CSAGRPGDTEAFF. In DNA form, the CDR3 reads TGCAGCGCCGGCCGTCCAGGGGACACTGAAGCTTTCTTT. The full variable domain, with the rest looked up from reference TRBV29-1 and TRBJ1-1, is SAVISQKPSRDICQRGTSLTIQCQVDSQVTMMFWYRQQPGQSLTLIATANQGSEATYESGFVIDKFPISRPNLTFSTLTVSNMSPEDSSIYLCSAGRPGDTEAFFGQGTRLTVV.

This clonotype was seen many times. The chain couples TRBV7-9 to TRBJ2-7; weak D call: TRBD2 (5 bases). V lost 5 bases to trimming and J lost 0 bases, with 11 bases between them. The CDR3 is 14 residues long. Germline V gene lookup returns CDR1 SEHNR and CDR2 FQNEAQ (reference sequence). The CDR3 nucleotides are TGTGCCAGCAGCGACGGACTGAACTCCTACGAGCAGTACTTC. This codes for CASSDGLNSYEQYF.

This clonotype was picked up one time. This rearrangement joins TRBV7-2 to TRBJ2-3; D is perhaps TRBD1 or TRBD2 (5 bases each). The V end lost 1 base, the J end lost 8 bases, and 16 bases lay between the germline ends. Germline CDR1 and CDR2: SGHTA and FQGNSA. There are 15 residues in the CDR3. DNA of the CDR3: TGTGCCAGCAGCTTAGAAACTAGAAGGGGTAGTACGCAGTATTTT. It yields the protein CASSLETRRGSTQYF.

The rearrangement joins TRBV24-1 to TRBJ2-6, with D uncertain. The CDR3 has 15 amino acids. Trimming removed 4 bases at V and 0 bases at J, with 6 bases between. The V gene's germline CDR1 is KGHDR and CDR2 SFDVKD. CDR3 sequence (DNA): TGTGCCACCAGTGACGTTAGCTCTGGGGCCAACGTCCTGACTTTC. Protein: CATSDVSSGANVLTF.

The rearrangement joins TRBV9 to TRBJ2-7; 7 bases are shared with TRBD2. Germline V gene lookup returns CDR1 SGDLS and CDR2 YYNGEE. The CDR3 length is 16 residues. V was clipped by 3 bases and J by 5 bases; unmatched bases: 14. CDR3 amino acids: CASSGGGGLAVHEQYF. In nucleotides, the CDR3 is TGTGCCAGCAGCGGGGGGGGGGGTCTAGCGGTCCACGAGCAGTACTTC.

This clonotype came up many times. The rearrangement joins TRBV6-1 to TRBJ2-7, with D perhaps matching TRBD1 or TRBD2 (6 bases each). Trimming took off 1 base at V and 0 bases at J, with 10 bases between the two ends. Germline lookup yields CDR1 MNHNS and CDR2 SASEGT. The CDR3 has 15 amino acids. The CDR3 coding sequence is TGTGCCAGCAGTGAAGTGAAGGGGGGCTCCTACGAGCAGTACTTC. It translates to CASSEVKGGSYEQYF.

To note about this clonotype: One end of the junction is discordant with germline, which a read error may explain. V usage is TRBV10-1 and J usage is TRBJ2-7; 7 bases map to TRBD2. CDR1 and CDR2 (germline): WNHNN, SYGVQD (reference sequence). CDR3 length equals 14 residues. Here the CDR3 DNA reads TGTGCCAGCAGGGAGGGACTGGCGGCTTACGAGCAGTACTTC. This encodes CASREGLAAYEQYF.